These 19 T cell receptor beta chains came from one sample sequenced in a study of identical twins. TCRdb ran MiXCR on the 5' RACE reads and lists one entry per CDR3 protein. The data contain roughly 490,000 distinct CDR3 sequences, around 15% of them seen just once; the ten biggest clones take up 0.98%. Separately, the same data were catalogued under a study of yellow fever vaccine responses in identical twins.

The material sequenced was CD4+ T cells sorted from blood. All receptors derive from a woman aged 18-35 years in good health.

In its sample, this clonotype was seen a few times. The V and J genes are TRBV6-5 and TRBJ2-5, with D possibly being TRBD1 or TRBD2 (5 bases each). The CDR3 contains 16 residues. V was trimmed by 5 bases and J by 0 bases, leaving 16 bases between them. CDR1 is MNHEY and CDR2 is SVGAGI in the germline V gene. The CDR3 coding sequence is TGTGCCAGCAGTCTCGAGGGGCGGCGGTACCAAGAGACCCAGTACTTC. Residues: CASSLEGRRYQETQYF.

This clonotype was observed a handful of times. The chain links TRBV6-2 or TRBV6-3 to TRBJ2-5; 7 nucleotides match TRBD1. The V and J ends lost 2 bases and 4 bases, in that order; junction bases with no gene match: 1. The CDR3 sequence is 13 residues long. Germline V gives CDR1 MNHEY, CDR2 SVGEGT. The chain's CDR3 is CASSYNRGETQYF. CDR3 nucleotides: TGTGCCAGCAGTTACAACAGGGGAGAGACCCAGTACTTC.

This clonotype was recorded a few times. The rearrangement links TRBV7-2 to TRBJ2-4; D perhaps matches TRBD2 (5 bases). Per the germline V gene, CDR1 is SGHTA and CDR2 is FQGNSA. V was pared by 2 bases and J by 3 bases, with 11 bases between. The CDR3 contains 15 residues. This CDR3 is CASSLRGKGKNIQYF. The CDR3 nucleotides read TGTGCCAGCAGCTTACGGGGAAAAGGCAAAAACATTCAGTACTTC.

The chain recombines TRBV12-3 or TRBV12-4 with TRBJ2-7; D not resolved. Between the trimmed V and J ends, which lost 1 base and 9 bases, there was a span of 16 bases. The CDR3 is made up of 14 amino acids. CDR3 sequence (DNA): TGTGCCAGCAGTTTAGGCACGACGATTTTTGCGCAGTACTTC. Protein product: CASSLGTTIFAQYF.

This clonotype has just a few counts. The chain carries TRBV10-3 and TRBJ2-7; 9 bases are shared with TRBD2. Germline CDR1 ENHRY, CDR2 SYGVKD. This CDR3 spans 18 amino acids. V shed 8 bases, J shed 0 bases, and the junction held 17 bases outside the gene matches. The CDR3: CAIGGGAGGWGSSYEQYF. CDR3 nucleotides: TGTGCCATCGGTGGGGGAGCGGGAGGATGGGGTAGCTCCTACGAGCAGTACTTC.

J is TRBJ2-1 and V is TRBV19, with TRBD1 matching 7 bases. CDR1 and CDR2 (germline): LNHDA, SQIVND (reference sequence). V was pared by 5 bases and J by 4 bases, with 8 bases of the junction left unmatched. The CDR3 has 15 residues. The CDR3: CASSSRGGEYNEQFF. The CDR3 region has the DNA TGTGCCAGTAGTTCCCGAGGGGGCGAATACAATGAGCAGTTCTTC.

The sample holds many counts of this clonotype. The rearrangement links TRBV20-1 to TRBJ2-3; D remains unclear. Germline V lookup: CDR1 DFQATT, CDR2 SNEGSKA (reference sequence). Trimming cost V 4 bases and J 0 bases, with 17 bases left between them. CDR3 size: 16 residues. The DNA for the CDR3 is TGCAGTGCTATACCCCATAGCCTCCTTAGCACAGATACGCAGTATTTT. This encodes CSAIPHSLLSTDTQYF.

This clonotype has a count of ten or more. The chain uses TRBV12-3 or TRBV12-4 and TRBJ2-7; no clear D gene. V was cut by 3 bases and J by 5 bases, with 8 bases left in between. This CDR3 has 12 amino acids. This chain's CDR3 is CASSFQQNEQYF. The CDR3 coding sequence is TGTGCCAGCAGTTTCCAACAGAACGAGCAGTACTTC.

This clonotype occurred a few times. The V call is TRBV7-6, the J call TRBJ2-1; tentatively, D is TRBD2 (7 bases). Trimming stripped 5 bases from V and 13 bases from J, with 15 bases between. In germline, CDR1 is SGHVS, CDR2 FNYEAQ. The CDR3 spans 12 residues. The CDR3 sequence: CASSPGGPSQFF. The CDR3 DNA is TGTGCCAGCAGCCCGGGGGGCCCGAGTCAGTTCTTC. Supplemented by reference TRBV7-6 and TRBJ2-1, the full variable domain reads GAGVSQSPRYKVTKRGQDVALRCDPISGHVSLYWYRQALGQGPEFLTYFNYEAQQDKSGLPNDRFSAERPEGSISTLTIQRTEQRDSAMYRCASSPGGPSQFFGPGTRLTVL.

This clonotype was observed at least ten times. CDR3 region: CASSQVDRNYGYTF. The CDR3 DNA is TGCGCCAGCAGCCAAGTAGACAGGAACTATGGCTACACCTTC. The chain has TRBV4-3 and TRBJ1-2; weak D call: TRBD1 (6 bases). CDR1 and CDR2 from the germline V gene are LGHNA and YSLEER. Deletions cut 1 base from V and 2 bases from J, with 8 bases between. The CDR3 sequence is 14 residues long.

This clonotype was observed many times. V usage is TRBV5-1 and J usage is TRBJ2-6; TRBD1 matches 10 bases. The CDR3 loop spans 17 amino acids. The germline V gene encodes CDR1 SGHRS and CDR2 YFSETQ. The V and J ends lost 4 bases and 0 bases, in that order; junction bases with no gene match: 4. The CDR3 sequence: CASSLGQGSSGANVLTF. DNA of the CDR3: TGCGCCAGCAGCCTGGGACAGGGGAGCTCTGGGGCCAACGTCCTGACTTTC.

This chain connects TRBV29-1 to TRBJ2-2, with TRBD2 identical over 9 bases. Looked up from germline, CDR1 is SQVTM and CDR2 is ANQGSEA. The CDR3 is 16 amino acids. J lost 1 base, V lost 5 bases, and 8 bases had no gene match. In DNA, the CDR3 is TGCAGCGTTCAGCTTAGACTAGCGGAGAACACCGGGGAGCTGTTTTTT. It encodes CSVQLRLAENTGELFF.

The chain couples TRBV7-8 to TRBJ2-7; D may be TRBD1 or TRBD2 (5 bases each). Germline lookup yields CDR1 SGHVS and CDR2 FQNEAQ. The CDR3 totals 17 residues. V was shortened by 1 base and J by 2 bases, with 18 bases between the two germline ends. This chain's CDR3 is CASSLVRGDRRAYEQYF. The CDR3, as DNA: TGTGCCAGCAGCTTAGTGAGGGGAGACCGTAGGGCCTACGAGCAGTACTTC.

This clonotype came up a few times. This chain uses TRBV2 with TRBJ1-2, with D uncertain. CDR1 SNHLY and CDR2 FYNNEI come from the germline V gene. Deletions cut 4 bases from V and 6 bases from J, with 12 bases between. The CDR3 is 13 amino acids. CDR3 DNA: TGTGCCAGCAGTGTCTCGGGTCGGGATGGCTACACCTTC. Translated, it gives CASSVSGRDGYTF.

The rearrangement links TRBV9 to TRBJ2-2, with D possibly matching TRBD2 (6 bases). The CDR3 covers 16 residues. In germline, CDR1 is SGDLS, CDR2 YYNGEE. Trimming left V 4 bases short and J 0 bases short, with 13 bases between. The CDR3 bases are TGTGCCAGCAGCTCCCTTTGGGGGGCGAACACCGGGGAGCTGTTTTTT. As protein: CASSSLWGANTGELFF.

In this sample, this clonotype turned up once. V usage is TRBV14 and J usage is TRBJ1-6; D call uncertain. Germline V gives CDR1 SGHDN, CDR2 FVKESK. CDR3 size: 14 residues. Between the trimmed V and J ends, which lost 2 bases and 14 bases, there was a span of 16 bases. CDR3 protein: CASSQSIFSWALHF. As DNA, the CDR3 is TGTGCCAGCAGCCAAAGTATATTTTCCTGGGCCCTCCACTTT. Using reference TRBV14 and TRBJ1-6 for the parts outside the CDR3, the full variable domain is EAGVTQFPSHSVIEKGQTVTLRCDPISGHDNLYWYRRVMGKEIKFLLHFVKESKQDESGMPNNRFLAERTGGTYSTLKVQPAELEDSGVYFCASSQSIFSWALHFGNGTRLTVT.

This clonotype showed up just a few times. The V and J genes are TRBV5-1 and TRBJ2-1, with D unresolved. The CDR3 has 15 amino acids. Trimming stripped 0 bases from V and 4 bases from J, with 11 bases between. Looked up from germline, CDR1 is SGHRS and CDR2 is YFSETQ. CDR3 region: CASSLDPVEYNEQFF. The CDR3 DNA reads TGCGCCAGCAGCTTGGATCCGGTAGAATACAATGAGCAGTTCTTC.

This clonotype was detected ten times or more. The gene calls are TRBV29-1 and TRBJ2-5, with TRBD2 matching 12 bases. The V gene's germline CDR1 is SQVTM and CDR2 ANQGSEA. J gave up 2 bases and V 0 bases, and 13 bases lay outside the gene matches. The CDR3 is made up of 19 amino acids. The CDR3 sequence: CSVEDLSASGRALQETQYF. In DNA form, the CDR3 reads TGCAGCGTTGAAGATCTTTCCGCTAGCGGGAGGGCCTTGCAAGAGACCCAGTACTTC.

This clonotype came up a few times. V gene TRBV30 combines with J gene TRBJ1-6, with unresolved D. V was trimmed by 4 bases and J by 7 bases, leaving 8 bases between them. The CDR3 runs 12 residues. Germline V lookup: CDR1 GTSNPN, CDR2 SVGIG (reference sequence). CDR3 residues: CAWTQTNSPLHF. Written as DNA, the CDR3 is TGTGCCTGGACCCAAACAAATTCACCCCTCCACTTT.